These 27 T cell receptor beta chains were sequenced from one sample in a study of T cell clones after liver transplantation (dated by TCRdb to the late 2010s). Receptor libraries were prepared by the immunoSEQ multiplex PCR assay. TCRdb took this table from immuneACCESS and kept in-frame rearrangements with V and J called. Such tables lack part of the clones; where checked against another copy, unresolved V genes explain under half of the gap, and the rest is unexplained. The table for this sample lists roughly 67,000 clones; 85% to 95% of them were counted only once. More than 0.85% of the sample is held by the ten biggest clonotypes. The sequenced sample was CD4+ T cells from blood, obtained less than 28 months after liver transplant. These receptors originate from a human patient who received a liver transplant. Some T cells present after a transplant may be cells of the graft donor.

The chain joins TRBV25-1 to TRBJ2-7, with D tentatively TRBD1 (6 bases). V lost 8 bases and J 3 bases, leaving 8 bases between the germline ends. This CDR3 spans 11 amino acids. The germline gives CDR1 MGHDK, CDR2 SYGVNS. The CDR3 DNA reads TGTGCCAGCCGGGACAACTACGAGCAGTACTTC. This encodes CASRDNYEQYF.

This chain connects TRBV29-1 to TRBJ1-5, with 7 bases that match TRBD1. V lost 6 bases and J lost 1; bases outside the gene matches: 6. The germline CDR1 and CDR2 sequences are SQVTM and ANQGSEA. The CDR3 is made up of 14 amino acids. In nucleotides, the CDR3 is TGCAGCGTCTCAGGGGGGGTAAGCAATCAGCCCCAGCATTTT. Encoded protein: CSVSGGVSNQPQHF.

This chain links TRBV19 with TRBJ1-5, with D maybe TRBD1 (5 bases). This CDR3 region has 15 residues. The V gene lost 6 bases and the J gene lost 0 bases, with 12 bases spanning the gap. The germline V gene encodes CDR1 LNHDA and CDR2 SQIVND (reference sequence). The CDR3 DNA follows: TGTGCCAGTAGAAAGGGACGGGATAGCAATCAGCCCCAGCATTTT. It is translated as CASRKGRDSNQPQHF.

The chain joins TRBV7-9 to TRBJ2-1; D call uncertain. The CDR3 totals 13 residues. Trimming removed 1 base from V and 4 bases from J, with 5 bases in between. Per the germline V gene, CDR1 is SEHNR and CDR2 is FQNEAQ (reference sequence). CDR3: CASSLVAYNEQFF. CDR3 DNA: TGTGCCAGCAGCTTAGTTGCGTACAATGAGCAGTTCTTC.

The gene calls are TRBV6-5 and TRBJ2-3; D unresolved. The germline gives CDR1 MNHEY, CDR2 SVGAGI. The CDR3 totals 14 residues. The V end was cut by 5 bases, the J end by 0 bases, with 9 bases between. Written as DNA, the CDR3 is TGTGCCAGCAGTAAGACATCTAGCACAGATACGCAGTATTTT. This gives the protein CASSKTSSTDTQYF.

The chain joins TRBV5-1 to TRBJ2-1, with 11 bases identical to TRBD2. After removal of 0 bases from V and 7 bases from J, the junction contained 3 bases not matched to a gene. The CDR3 loop spans 15 amino acids. The germline gives CDR1 SGHRS, CDR2 YFSETQ. CDR3 in amino acids: CASSLDLAGGNEQFF. In nucleotides, the CDR3 is TGCGCCAGCAGCTTGGACCTAGCGGGAGGAAATGAGCAGTTCTTC.

The chain links TRBV7-6 to TRBJ2-5; tentatively, D is TRBD2 (7 bases). CDR3 length equals 16 residues. Germline lookup yields CDR1 SGHVS and CDR2 FNYEAQ. V gave up 1 base and J gave up 2 bases, with 14 bases separating them. DNA for the CDR3: TGTGCCAGCAGCTTAGTCGCGGGGGCGAGGCAAGAGACCCAGTACTTC. Protein sequence: CASSLVAGARQETQYF.

This chain links TRBV5-1 with TRBJ1-2; 9 bases are a match to TRBD1. The germline gives CDR1 SGHRS, CDR2 YFSETQ. Trimming took 4 bases from V and 6 from J; bases not matched to a gene: 4. The CDR3 totals 13 residues. CDR3 nucleotides: TGCGCCAGCAGCCAGGGACAGGGAGATGGCTACACCTTC. Translation gives CASSQGQGDGYTF.

This clone came up once. The chain employs TRBV28 and TRBJ1-2; D is ambiguous. The CDR3 is 13 amino acids. V lost 6 bases and J 6 bases, leaving 14 bases between the germline ends. CDR1 is MDHEN and CDR2 is SYDVKM in the germline V gene. Written as DNA, the CDR3 is TGTGCCAGCAGACTCGGGCCCACCGATGGCTACACCTTC. Translation gives CASRLGPTDGYTF.

V usage is TRBV9 and J usage is TRBJ2-1; D uncertain. CDR1 is SGDLS, CDR2 YYNGEE, per germline. The CDR3 is made up of 15 amino acids. V shed 5 bases and J shed 4 bases, with 16 bases lying between them. The CDR3 DNA is TGTGCCAGCAGTTATAGGATAGCACCGTACAATGAGCAGTTCTTC. The encoded protein is CASSYRIAPYNEQFF.

V is TRBV5-1 and J is TRBJ2-3, with a possible D match to TRBD1 (6 bases). V lost 1 base, J lost 1 base, and 10 bases lay in between. This CDR3 has 15 amino acids. CDR1 is SGHRS, CDR2 YFSETQ, per germline. CDR3 sequence reads: CASSLTGQRTDTQYF. The CDR3 bases are TGCGCCAGCAGCTTGACGGGACAACGCACAGATACGCAGTATTTT.

This rearrangement joins TRBV15 to TRBJ2-3; 8 bases are shared with TRBD2. J lost 5 bases, V lost 0 bases, and 10 bases had no gene match. The CDR3 contains 17 residues. The V gene's germline CDR1 is LNHNV and CDR2 YYDKDF (reference sequence). The CDR3: CATSRDQRLAGQDTQYF. The CDR3 DNA reads TGTGCCACCAGCAGAGATCAAAGGCTAGCGGGCCAAGATACGCAGTATTTT.

V gene TRBV28 combines with J gene TRBJ2-7; D is unclear. V was clipped by 3 bases and J by 5 bases, with 8 bases between them. From germline, CDR1 is MDHEN and CDR2 SYDVKM. The CDR3 extends over 12 amino acids. The CDR3: CASSLRTDEQYF. CDR3 bases: TGTGCCAGCAGTTTGAGGACGGACGAGCAGTACTTC.

This chain links TRBV4-3 with TRBJ1-1; D remains ambiguous. This CDR3 spans 16 amino acids. Germline V gene lookup returns CDR1 LGHNA and CDR2 YSLEER. Trimming shortened V by 0 bases and J by 1 base, and 12 bases separated the two germline ends. The CDR3 DNA follows: TGCGCCAGCAGCCAAGATCTTTTTCCACAGAACACTGAAGCTTTCTTT. The encoded protein is CASSQDLFPQNTEAFF.

A few counts support this clone. The chain uses TRBV19 and TRBJ2-3; 16 nucleotides line up with TRBD2. This CDR3 is 19 amino acids long. Trimming cost V 4 bases and J 5 bases; bases outside gene matches: 12. The V gene's germline CDR1 is LNHDA and CDR2 SQIVND (reference sequence). The CDR3 reads CASSSPPGLAGGPKDTQYF. The CDR3, as DNA: TGTGCCAGTAGTAGTCCGCCGGGACTAGCGGGAGGGCCCAAAGATACGCAGTATTTT. Full variable domain (remainder filled in from reference TRBV19 and TRBJ2-3): DGGITQSPKYLFRKEGQNVTLSCEQNLNHDAMYWYRQDPGQGLRLIYYSQIVNDFQKGDIAEGYSVSREKKESFPLTVTSAQKNPTAFYLCASSSPPGLAGGPKDTQYFGPGTRLTVL.

DNA for the CDR3: TGTGCCAGTAGTACCGGCTCTGGGGCCAACGTCCTGACTTTC. It codes for CASSTGSGANVLTF. The gene calls are TRBV19 and TRBJ2-6, with D uncertain. V shed 4 bases and J shed 0 bases, with 4 bases lying between them. Germline values: CDR1 LNHDA, CDR2 SQIVND (reference sequence). This CDR3 contains 14 residues.

The V call is TRBV7-9, the J call TRBJ2-5, with TRBD2 matching over 7 bases. V shed 6 bases, J shed 4 bases, and the junction held 8 bases outside the gene matches. The V gene's germline CDR1 is SEHNR and CDR2 FQNEAQ (reference sequence). This CDR3 contains 14 residues. Written as DNA, the CDR3 is TGTGCCAGCAGAAACTCGGGAGGCGGAGAGACCCAGTACTTC. As protein: CASRNSGGGETQYF.

This rearrangement joins TRBV5-1 to TRBJ2-1, with no clear D. Trimming took 3 bases from V and 5 from J, leaving 6 bases between them. CDR1 is SGHRS and CDR2 is YFSETQ in the germline V gene. The CDR3 is made up of 12 amino acids. This CDR3 reads CASSSNNNEQFF. In DNA, the CDR3 is TGCGCCAGCAGCTCTAATAACAATGAGCAGTTCTTC.

The rearrangement links TRBV6-1 to TRBJ1-1, with D maybe TRBD1 (6 bases). Germline CDR1 MNHNS, CDR2 SASEGT. The CDR3 loop spans 13 amino acids. Between the trimmed V and J ends, which lost 6 bases and 3 bases, there was a span of 11 bases. CDR3 protein: CASRDRKDTEAFF. CDR3 DNA: TGTGCCAGCAGGGACAGAAAAGACACTGAAGCTTTCTTT.

This sequence joins TRBV19 and TRBJ2-4, with D hard to call. The CDR3 contains 14 residues. Germline loops: CDR1 LNHDA, CDR2 SQIVND (reference sequence). V was clipped by 4 bases and J by 3 bases, with 10 bases between them. The CDR3 spells CASSNVGVKNIQYF. The CDR3 bases are TGTGCCAGTAGTAACGTGGGTGTCAAAAACATTCAGTACTTC.

The V call is TRBV7-3, the J call TRBJ2-1, with 8 nucleotides matching TRBD2. CDR3 length: 15 residues. With V trimmed by 5 bases and J by 8 bases, 11 bases remained unmatched. CDR1 is SGHTA and CDR2 is FQGTGA in the germline V gene. This CDR3 reads CASSTGTRAKYEQFF. Written as DNA, the CDR3 is TGTGCCAGCAGCACCGGGACTAGAGCGAAATATGAGCAGTTCTTC.

The chain uses TRBV30 and TRBJ1-5; D call uncertain. Trimming shortened V by 3 bases and J by 7 bases, and 19 bases separated the two germline ends. The CDR3 extends over 15 amino acids. Germline V CDR1 and CDR2: GTSNPN, SVGIG (reference sequence). The CDR3 bases are TGTGCCTGGAGCCGCACCTCAGGAGTGAGGCAGCCCCAGCATTTT. This translates into CAWSRTSGVRQPQHF. The whole variable domain, remainder taken from reference TRBV30 and TRBJ1-5, is SQTIHQWPATLVQPVGSPLSLECTVEGTSNPNLYWYRQAAGRGLQLLFYSVGIGQISSEVPQNLSASRPQDRQFILSSKKLLLSDSGFYLCAWSRTSGVRQPQHFGDGTRLSIL.

This CDR3 reads CASSAGFPNTEAFF. The CDR3, as DNA: TGTGCCAGCAGCGCGGGATTCCCGAACACTGAAGCTTTCTTT. V gene TRBV9 combines with J gene TRBJ1-1; D gene unclear. There are 14 residues in the CDR3. Germline V gives CDR1 SGDLS, CDR2 YYNGEE. The ends were cut back, 3 bases at V and 1 base at J, with 10 bases in the middle.

The J gene is TRBJ2-7, the V gene TRBV5-6, with D possibly being TRBD1 (5 bases). The CDR3 runs to 13 residues. Trimming cost V 2 bases and J 4 bases, with 10 bases left between them. CDR1 SGHDT and CDR2 YYEEEE come from the germline V gene. The DNA for the CDR3 is TGTGCCAGCAGCTTAACCAGGGTTTACGAGCAGTACTTC. Translated, it gives CASSLTRVYEQYF. Based on the CDR3 plus reference TRBV5-6 and TRBJ2-7, the full variable domain is DAGVTQSPTHLIKTRGQQVTLRCSPKSGHDTVSWYQQALGQGPQFIFQYYEEEERQRGNFPDRFSGHQFPNYSSELNVNALLLGDSALYLCASSLTRVYEQYFGPGTRLTVT.

The chain combines TRBV5-1 with TRBJ2-7, with 10 bases lining up with TRBD2. V lost 0 bases and J lost 5; bases outside the gene matches: 5. The CDR3 is 15 residues long. Germline V gene data show CDR1 as SGHRS and CDR2 as YFSETQ. The CDR3 DNA follows: TGCGCCAGCAGCTTGGTAACTAGCGGGACCCACGAGCAGTACTTC. It yields the protein CASSLVTSGTHEQYF.

This chain uses TRBV19 with TRBJ2-7; D uncertain. This CDR3 region has 15 residues. The germline V gene has CDR1 LNHDA and CDR2 SQIVND (reference sequence). V gave up 3 bases and J gave up 6 bases, with 18 bases separating them. The CDR3 reads CASSIREARRAEQYF. CDR3 DNA sequence: TGTGCCAGTAGTATTAGGGAAGCGAGGCGAGCCGAGCAGTACTTC.

The chain recombines TRBV15 with TRBJ2-7; perhaps TRBD2 as D (5 bases). The CDR3 length is 14 residues. Germline V lookup: CDR1 LNHNV, CDR2 YYDKDF (reference sequence). V was trimmed by 4 bases and J by 6 bases, leaving 16 bases between them. The CDR3 DNA sequence: TGTGCCACCAGCACCTTCCCCGGACTTGGCGAGCAGTACTTC. Translated: CATSTFPGLGEQYF. The whole variable domain, filled in from reference TRBV15 and TRBJ2-7, reads DAMVIQNPRYQVTQFGKPVTLSCSQTLNHNVMYWYQQKSSQAPKLLFHYYDKDFNNEADTPDNFQSRRPNTSFCFLDIRSPGLGDTAMYLCATSTFPGLGEQYFGPGTRLTVT.